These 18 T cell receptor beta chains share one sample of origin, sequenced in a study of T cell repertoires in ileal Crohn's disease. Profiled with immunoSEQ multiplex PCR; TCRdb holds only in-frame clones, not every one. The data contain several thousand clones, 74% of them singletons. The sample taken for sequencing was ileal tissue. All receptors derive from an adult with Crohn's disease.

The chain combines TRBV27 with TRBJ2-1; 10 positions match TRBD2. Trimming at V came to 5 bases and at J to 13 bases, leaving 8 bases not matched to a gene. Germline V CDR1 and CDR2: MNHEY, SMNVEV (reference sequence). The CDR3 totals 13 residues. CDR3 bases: TGTGCCAGCAGTACCCATGAGCGGGGGGGCCAGTTCTTC. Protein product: CASSTHERGGQFF.

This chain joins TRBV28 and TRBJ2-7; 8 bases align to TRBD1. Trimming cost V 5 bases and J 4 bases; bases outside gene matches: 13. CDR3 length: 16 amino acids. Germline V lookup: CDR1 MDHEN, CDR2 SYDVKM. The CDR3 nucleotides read TGTGCCAGCAGTCGCGTGACAGGGGTGTCCCCTTACGAGCAGTACTTC. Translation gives CASSRVTGVSPYEQYF.

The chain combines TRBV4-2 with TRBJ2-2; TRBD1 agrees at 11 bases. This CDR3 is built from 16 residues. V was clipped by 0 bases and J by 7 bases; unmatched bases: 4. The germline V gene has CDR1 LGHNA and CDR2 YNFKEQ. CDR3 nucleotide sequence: TGTGCCAGCAGCCAAGACACCGGGACAGGGGGCGGGGAGCTGTTTTTT. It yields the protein CASSQDTGTGGGELFF.

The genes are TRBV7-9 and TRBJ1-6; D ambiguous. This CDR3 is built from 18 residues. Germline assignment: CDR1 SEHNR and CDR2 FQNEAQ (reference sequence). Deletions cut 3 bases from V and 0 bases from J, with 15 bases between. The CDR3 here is CASSLWPARGSYNSPLHF. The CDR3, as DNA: TGTGCCAGCAGCTTGTGGCCCGCACGGGGCTCCTATAATTCACCCCTCCACTTT.

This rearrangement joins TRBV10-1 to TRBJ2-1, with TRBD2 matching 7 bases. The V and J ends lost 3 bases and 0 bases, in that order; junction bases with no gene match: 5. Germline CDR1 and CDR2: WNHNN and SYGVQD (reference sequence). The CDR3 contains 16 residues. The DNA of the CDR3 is TGCGCCAGCAGTGAAGGGAGCGGGGTCTCCTACAATGAGCAGTTCTTC. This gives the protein CASSEGSGVSYNEQFF.

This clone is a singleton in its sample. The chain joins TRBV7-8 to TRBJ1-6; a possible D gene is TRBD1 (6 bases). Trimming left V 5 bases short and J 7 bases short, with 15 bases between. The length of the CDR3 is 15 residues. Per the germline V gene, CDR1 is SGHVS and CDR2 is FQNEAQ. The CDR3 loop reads CASSPGAGANSPLHF. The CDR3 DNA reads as TGTGCCAGCAGCCCAGGGGCCGGTGCCAATTCACCCCTCCACTTT.

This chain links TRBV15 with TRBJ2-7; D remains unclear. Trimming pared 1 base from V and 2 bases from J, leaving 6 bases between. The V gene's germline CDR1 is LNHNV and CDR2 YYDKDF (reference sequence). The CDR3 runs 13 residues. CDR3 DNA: TGTGCCACCAGCAGAGGGCTTCCCTACGAGCAGTACTTC. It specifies CATSRGLPYEQYF.

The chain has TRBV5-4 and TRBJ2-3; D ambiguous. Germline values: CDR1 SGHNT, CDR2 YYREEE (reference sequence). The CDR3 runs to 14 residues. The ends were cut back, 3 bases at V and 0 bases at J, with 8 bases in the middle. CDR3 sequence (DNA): TGTGCCAGCAGCTCTGGCCTTAGCACAGATACGCAGTATTTT. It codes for CASSSGLSTDTQYF. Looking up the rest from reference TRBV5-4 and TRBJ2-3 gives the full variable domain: ETGVTQSPTHLIKTRGQQVTLRCSSQSGHNTVSWYQQALGQGPQFIFQYYREEENGRGNFPPRFSGLQFPNYSSELNVNALELDDSALYLCASSSGLSTDTQYFGPGTRLTVL.

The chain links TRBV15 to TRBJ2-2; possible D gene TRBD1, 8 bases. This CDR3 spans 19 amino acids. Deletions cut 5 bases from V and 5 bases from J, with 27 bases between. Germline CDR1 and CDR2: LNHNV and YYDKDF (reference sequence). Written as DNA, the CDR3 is TGTGCCACCAGCGCGGGGGAACAACAGGGGGTCCTTCCGACCGGGGAGCTGTTTTTT. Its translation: CATSAGEQQGVLPTGELFF.

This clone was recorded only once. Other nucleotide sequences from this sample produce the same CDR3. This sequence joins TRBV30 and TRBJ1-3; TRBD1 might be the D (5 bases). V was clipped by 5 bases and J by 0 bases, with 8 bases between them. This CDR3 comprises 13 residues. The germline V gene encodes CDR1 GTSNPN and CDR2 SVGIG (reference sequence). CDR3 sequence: CAWQGNSGNTIYF. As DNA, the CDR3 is TGTGCCTGGCAGGGAAACTCTGGAAACACCATATATTTT.

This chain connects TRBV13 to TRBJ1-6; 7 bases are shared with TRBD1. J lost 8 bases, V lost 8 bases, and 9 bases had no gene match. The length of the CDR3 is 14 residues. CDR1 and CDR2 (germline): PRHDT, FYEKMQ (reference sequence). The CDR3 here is CASCRGRGDSPLHF. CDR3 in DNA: TGTGCCAGCTGTAGGGGCAGGGGGGATTCACCCCTCCACTTT.

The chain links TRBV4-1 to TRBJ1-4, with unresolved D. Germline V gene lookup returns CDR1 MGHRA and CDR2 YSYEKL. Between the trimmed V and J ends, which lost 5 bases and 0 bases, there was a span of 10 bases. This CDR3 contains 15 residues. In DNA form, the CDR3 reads TGCGCCAGCAGCTTCGGAGGAGCAACTAATGAAAAACTGTTTTTT. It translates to CASSFGGATNEKLFF.

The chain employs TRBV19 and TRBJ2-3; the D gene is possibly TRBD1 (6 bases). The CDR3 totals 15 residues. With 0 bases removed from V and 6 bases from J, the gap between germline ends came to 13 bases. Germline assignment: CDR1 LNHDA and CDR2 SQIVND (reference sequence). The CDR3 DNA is TGTGCCAGTAGTATAGACAGGGGTTCTAGGGATACGCAGTATTTT. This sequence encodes CASSIDRGSRDTQYF.

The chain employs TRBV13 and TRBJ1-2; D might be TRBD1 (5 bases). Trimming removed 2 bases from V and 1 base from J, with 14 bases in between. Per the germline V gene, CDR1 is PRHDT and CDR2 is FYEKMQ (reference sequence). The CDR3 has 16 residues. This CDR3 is CASSLRGWVLNYGYTF. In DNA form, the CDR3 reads TGTGCCAGCAGCTTAAGGGGTTGGGTACTTAACTATGGCTACACCTTC.

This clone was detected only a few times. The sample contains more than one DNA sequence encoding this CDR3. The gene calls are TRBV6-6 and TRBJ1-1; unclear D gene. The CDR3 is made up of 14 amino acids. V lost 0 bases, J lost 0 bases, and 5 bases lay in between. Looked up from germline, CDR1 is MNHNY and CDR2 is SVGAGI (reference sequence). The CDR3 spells CASSYSSVNTEAFF. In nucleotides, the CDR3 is TGTGCCAGCAGTTACTCGAGTGTGAACACTGAAGCTTTCTTT.

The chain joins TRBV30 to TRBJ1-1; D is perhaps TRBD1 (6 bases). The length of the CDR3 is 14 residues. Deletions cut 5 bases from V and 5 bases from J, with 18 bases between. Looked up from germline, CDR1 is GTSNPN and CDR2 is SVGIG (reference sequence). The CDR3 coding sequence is TGTGCCTGGTCCTCCGACAGGCCCTGGACTGAAGCTTTCTTT. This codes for CAWSSDRPWTEAFF.

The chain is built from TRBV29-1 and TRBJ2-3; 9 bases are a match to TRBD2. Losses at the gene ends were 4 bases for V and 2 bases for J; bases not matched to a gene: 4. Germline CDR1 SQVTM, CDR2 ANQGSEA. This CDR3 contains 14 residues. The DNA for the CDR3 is TGCAGCGTTGGCGGGGGGGGTCACACAGATACGCAGTATTTT. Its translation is CSVGGGGHTDTQYF.

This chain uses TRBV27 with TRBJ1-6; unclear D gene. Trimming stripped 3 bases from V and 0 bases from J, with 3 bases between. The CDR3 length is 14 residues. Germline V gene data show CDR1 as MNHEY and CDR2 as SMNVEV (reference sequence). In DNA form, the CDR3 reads TGTGCCAGCAGTTTCAGCTCCTATAATTCACCCCTCCACTTT. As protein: CASSFSSYNSPLHF.